These 26 T cell receptor beta chains were all obtained from the same sample, sequenced in a study of blood T cell repertoires in COVID-19. The protocol was immunoSEQ multiplex PCR, while the TCRdb copy is restricted to in-frame clones and leaves out a portion. The data contain some 200,000 clones, approximately 80% of them singletons. What was sequenced was peripheral blood. The receptors were sampled from a woman of 80 years or more with acute or convalescent COVID-19.

This clone was seen a single time. The CDR3 reads CASSPSTEAFF. The CDR3 DNA reads TGTGCCAGCAGCCCTAGCACTGAAGCTTTCTTT. This chain connects TRBV9 to TRBJ1-1; the D is unclear. V shed 4 bases and J shed 4 bases, with 5 bases lying between them. The CDR3 is made up of 11 amino acids. Germline CDR1 and CDR2: SGDLS and YYNGEE. Complete variable domain (other parts from reference TRBV9 and TRBJ1-1): DSGVTQTPKHLITATGQRVTLRCSPRSGDLSVYWYQQSLDQGLQFLIQYYNGEERAKGNILERFSAQQFPDLHSELNLSSLELGDSALYFCASSPSTEAFFGQGTRLTVV.

The rearrangement links TRBV24-1 to TRBJ2-3; 10 bases fit TRBD1. The germline V gene has CDR1 KGHDR and CDR2 SFDVKD. V lost 4 bases to trimming and J lost 8 bases; unmatched junction nucleotides: 5. The CDR3 runs to 14 residues. CDR3 residues: CATSDPDRGGTQYF. The CDR3, as DNA: TGTGCCACCAGTGACCCGGACAGGGGGGGTACGCAGTATTTT.

The chain couples TRBV4-1 to TRBJ1-1; D is unresolved. Germline loops: CDR1 MGHRA, CDR2 YSYEKL. Trimming stripped 2 bases from V and 8 bases from J, with 12 bases between. The CDR3 sequence is 13 residues long. DNA of the CDR3: TGCGCCAGCAGCCAAACCTACCGGGAAGAAGCTTTCTTT. It translates to CASSQTYREEAFF.

This clone has just one count. The rearrangement links TRBV13 to TRBJ1-1; D unresolved. V lost 2 bases, J lost 0 bases, and 10 bases lay in between. The germline V gene encodes CDR1 PRHDT and CDR2 FYEKMQ (reference sequence). The CDR3 has 15 residues. As DNA, the CDR3 is TGTGCCAGCAGCTTAAGCGCCCTTATGAACACTGAAGCTTTCTTT. It translates to CASSLSALMNTEAFF.

The V and J genes are TRBV4-1 and TRBJ1-5, with D tentatively TRBD1 (5 bases). The CDR3 is 18 residues long. V dropped 1 base and J dropped 3 bases, with 19 bases sitting between them. CDR1 and CDR2 from the germline V gene are MGHRA and YSYEKL. This chain's CDR3 is CASSQVGRGSGVNQPQHF. In DNA, the CDR3 is TGCGCCAGCAGCCAAGTTGGAAGGGGCAGTGGGGTCAATCAGCCCCAGCATTTT.

V and J are TRBV29-1 and TRBJ2-2; the match to TRBD2 covers 7 bases. The V segment lost 6 bases and the J segment 5 bases; nucleotides outside the gene matches: 18. CDR3 length equals 17 residues. The germline V gene encodes CDR1 SQVTM and CDR2 ANQGSEA. CDR3 DNA: TGCAGCGTGGCCCCGAGCTGGGGGGGTCCTCCAACCGGGGAGCTGTTTTTT. As protein: CSVAPSWGGPPTGELFF.

The chain links TRBV10-3 to TRBJ1-1; 8 positions match TRBD1. CDR3 size: 16 residues. Germline CDR1 reads ENHRY; CDR2 reads SYGVKD. J lost 3 bases, V lost 4 bases, and 10 bases had no gene match. CDR3 nucleotide sequence: TGTGCCATCAGTGTAGGTCGGACAGGGCCCGACACTGAAGCTTTCTTT. Translating it yields CAISVGRTGPDTEAFF.

V usage is TRBV5-3 and J usage is TRBJ2-4; 7 bases agree with TRBD1. TRBV5-3 is an ORF for which the function is uncertain. J lost 1 base, V lost 5 bases, and 9 bases had no gene match. The CDR3 consists of 16 residues. CDR3 loop: CARRVRGGRAKNIQYF. The CDR3 region has the DNA TGTGCCAGAAGGGTTCGAGGGGGCAGGGCCAAAAACATTCAGTACTTC.

V usage is TRBV6-5 and J usage is TRBJ2-1, with no clear D. Germline CDR1 MNHEY, CDR2 SVGAGI. The CDR3 runs 15 residues. V gave up 2 bases and J gave up 0 bases, with 8 bases separating them. CDR3 in amino acids: CASSYEPISYNEQFF. Here the CDR3 DNA reads TGTGCCAGCAGTTACGAGCCAATCTCCTACAATGAGCAGTTCTTC.

J is TRBJ1-1 and V is TRBV5-8; 9 bases agree with TRBD1. The junction had 10 bases not matched to a gene; V was cut back by 3 bases and J by 1 base. From germline, CDR1 is SGHTS and CDR2 YDEGEE. The length of the CDR3 is 17 residues. The CDR3 DNA follows: TGTGCCAGCAGCTCCCCAGACAGGGGGATATCGAACACTGAAGCTTTCTTT. Translating it yields CASSSPDRGISNTEAFF.

The gene calls are TRBV7-9 and TRBJ2-3; D not resolved. Germline V gene lookup returns CDR1 SEHNR and CDR2 FQNEAQ (reference sequence). This CDR3 spans 14 amino acids. V was shortened by 1 base and J by 3 bases, with 8 bases between the two germline ends. CDR3 sequence: CASSLEARTDTQYF. Here the CDR3 DNA reads TGTGCCAGCAGCTTAGAAGCTAGAACAGATACGCAGTATTTT.

Written as DNA, the CDR3 is TGTGCCAGCAGTTCGACGACAGGGGGCGATCCTAACACCGGGGAGCTGTTTTTT. Residues: CASSSTTGGDPNTGELFF. The chain links TRBV27 to TRBJ2-2; 10 bases align to TRBD1. The V segment lost 4 bases and the J segment 2 bases; nucleotides outside the gene matches: 10. The CDR3 runs 18 residues. Germline V CDR1 and CDR2: MNHEY, SMNVEV (reference sequence).

This chain connects TRBV3-1 (or the pseudogene TRBV3-2) to TRBJ1-2; D is unclear. Germline CDR1 LGHDT, CDR2 YNNKEL (reference sequence). This CDR3 has 14 amino acids. V dropped 0 bases and J dropped 2 bases, with 7 bases sitting between them. DNA for the CDR3: TGTGCCAGCAGCCAAGAAACAAGAAACTATGGCTACACCTTC. Translation: CASSQETRNYGYTF.

The V call is TRBV11-1, the J call TRBJ1-1; possibly TRBD1 for D (5 bases). This CDR3 is built from 14 residues. Between the trimmed V and J ends, which lost 5 bases and 3 bases, there was a span of 13 bases. The V gene's germline CDR1 is SGHAT and CDR2 FQDESV (reference sequence). The CDR3 DNA reads as TGTGCCAGCAGCCAGGGCCGCCTACACACTGAAGCTTTCTTT. Translated: CASSQGRLHTEAFF.

J is TRBJ1-3 and V is TRBV11-2, with 9 bases lining up with TRBD1. Germline CDR1 is SGHAT and CDR2 is FQNNGV. Germline trimming cut 0 bases from V and 4 bases from J; bases unmatched to any gene: 13. The CDR3 is made up of 19 amino acids. CDR3 bases: TGTGCCAGCAGCTTAGATCGGGCGGTGGGACAGGGTTCCGGAAACACCATATATTTT. Translating gives CASSLDRAVGQGSGNTIYF.

This sequence joins TRBV19 and TRBJ2-1; 7 bases match TRBD2. The CDR3 has 14 amino acids. V shed 10 bases and J 6 bases; nucleotides not matched to a gene: 12. Germline V lookup: CDR1 LNHDA, CDR2 SQIVND (reference sequence). The CDR3: CATSQLARLNEQFF. CDR3 sequence (DNA): TGTGCCACAAGCCAACTAGCGAGGCTCAATGAGCAGTTCTTC.

The gene calls are TRBV19 and TRBJ1-1, with 11 bases that match TRBD1. The CDR3 covers 14 residues. The V gene's germline CDR1 is LNHDA and CDR2 SQIVND (reference sequence). Losses at the gene ends were 6 bases for V and 4 bases for J; bases not matched to a gene: 4. Here the CDR3 reads CASRGTGGGTEAFF. The CDR3 nucleotides read TGTGCCAGTAGGGGGACAGGGGGAGGCACTGAAGCTTTCTTT.

The J gene is TRBJ2-7, the V gene TRBV13; perhaps TRBD1 as D (6 bases). V lost 6 bases and J lost 6, with 12 bases in between. The V gene's germline CDR1 is PRHDT and CDR2 FYEKMQ (reference sequence). The CDR3 sequence is 12 residues long. Here the CDR3 reads CASSQSRGEQYF. The CDR3 DNA is TGTGCCAGCAGTCAAAGCAGGGGCGAGCAGTACTTC.

The rearrangement links TRBV5-4 to TRBJ2-1; D unclear. CDR3 size: 15 residues. The V gene lost 1 base and the J gene lost 6 bases, with 14 bases spanning the gap. Germline assignment: CDR1 SGHNT and CDR2 YYREEE (reference sequence). CDR3 nucleotide sequence: TGTGCCAGCAGCTTGATCGAGAATCCAAGCAATGAGCAGTTCTTC. This codes for CASSLIENPSNEQFF.

This chain links TRBV7-6 with TRBJ1-5; D might be TRBD1 (5 bases). The V and J ends lost 1 base and 1 base respectively, with 14 bases between them. The CDR3 contains 17 residues. Germline values: CDR1 SGHVS, CDR2 FNYEAQ. CDR3 in DNA: TGTGCCAGCAGCTTAGAGGAGGGACGGAGGAGCAATCAGCCCCAGCATTTT. This sequence encodes CASSLEEGRRSNQPQHF.

The chain uses TRBV29-1 and TRBJ2-1, with 10 bases matching TRBD1. Germline lookup yields CDR1 SQVTM and CDR2 ANQGSEA. The CDR3 runs to 13 residues. Trimming at V came to 4 bases and at J to 11 bases, leaving 8 bases not matched to a gene. The CDR3 loop is CSVGQGALLQQFF. CDR3 DNA sequence: TGCAGCGTTGGACAGGGGGCGCTCCTACAGCAGTTCTTC.

This clone was recorded a few times. The J gene is TRBJ1-2, the V gene TRBV4-2; D possibly corresponds to TRBD1 (6 bases). The CDR3 totals 13 residues. V lost 4 bases and J lost 8, with 14 bases in between. Germline V lookup: CDR1 LGHNA, CDR2 YNFKEQ. Written as DNA, the CDR3 is TGTGCCAGCAGCCCTACAGGGTCGGCAGGCTACACCTTC. Translating it yields CASSPTGSAGYTF.

This chain uses TRBV21-1 with TRBJ1-2; the table names TRBD1, a call not compared with the DNA. TRBV21-1 is a pseudogene segment. The CDR3 loop spans 15 amino acids. CDR3 sequence: CASSKGDRGRVGYTF. The CDR3 coding sequence is TGTGCCAGCAGCAAAGGAGACAGGGGGCGAGTGGGCTACACCTTC.

The chain uses TRBV9 and TRBJ2-5; unclear D gene. V was pared by 4 bases and J by 1 base, with 8 bases between. Germline V CDR1 and CDR2: SGDLS, YYNGEE. This CDR3 region has 13 residues. The CDR3 nucleotides read TGTGCCAGCAGCACCGACACCCAAGAGACCCAGTACTTC. Protein product: CASSTDTQETQYF.

This clone was counted once. The chain links TRBV6-5 to TRBJ2-5, with 11 bases identical to TRBD2. The junction had 6 bases not matched to a gene; V was cut back by 5 bases and J by 4 bases. The CDR3 totals 15 residues. Germline lookup yields CDR1 MNHEY and CDR2 SVGAGI. The CDR3 DNA reads TGTGCCAGCAGTAAACCGGGACTAGCGGTAGAGACCCAGTACTTC. Translating it yields CASSKPGLAVETQYF.

The chain employs TRBV19 and TRBJ1-5, with TRBD1 identical over 8 bases. Germline V gene lookup returns CDR1 LNHDA and CDR2 SQIVND (reference sequence). V shed 4 bases, J shed 7 bases, and the junction held 3 bases outside the gene matches. The CDR3 extends over 13 amino acids. The CDR3 nucleotides are TGTGCCAGTAGTAGCAGGGGGCACCAGCCCCAGCATTTT. This sequence encodes CASSSRGHQPQHF.